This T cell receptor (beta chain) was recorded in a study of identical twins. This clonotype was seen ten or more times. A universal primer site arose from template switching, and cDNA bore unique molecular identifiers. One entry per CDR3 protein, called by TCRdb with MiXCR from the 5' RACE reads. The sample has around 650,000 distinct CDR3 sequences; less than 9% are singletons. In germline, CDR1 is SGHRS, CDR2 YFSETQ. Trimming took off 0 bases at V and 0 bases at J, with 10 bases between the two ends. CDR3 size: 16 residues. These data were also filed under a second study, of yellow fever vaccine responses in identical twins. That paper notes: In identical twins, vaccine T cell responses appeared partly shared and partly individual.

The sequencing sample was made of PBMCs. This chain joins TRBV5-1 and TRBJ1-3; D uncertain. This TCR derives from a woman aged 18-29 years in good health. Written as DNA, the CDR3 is TGCGCCAGCAGCTTGGGTCAGGAAATCTCTGGAAACACCATATATTTT. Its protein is CASSLGQEISGNTIYF. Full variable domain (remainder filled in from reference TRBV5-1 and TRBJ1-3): KAGVTQTPRYLIKTRGQQVTLSCSPISGHRSVSWYQQTPGQGLQFLFEYFSETQRNKGNFPGRFSGRQFSNSRSEMNVSTLELGDSALYLCASSLGQEISGNTIYFGEGSWLTVV.